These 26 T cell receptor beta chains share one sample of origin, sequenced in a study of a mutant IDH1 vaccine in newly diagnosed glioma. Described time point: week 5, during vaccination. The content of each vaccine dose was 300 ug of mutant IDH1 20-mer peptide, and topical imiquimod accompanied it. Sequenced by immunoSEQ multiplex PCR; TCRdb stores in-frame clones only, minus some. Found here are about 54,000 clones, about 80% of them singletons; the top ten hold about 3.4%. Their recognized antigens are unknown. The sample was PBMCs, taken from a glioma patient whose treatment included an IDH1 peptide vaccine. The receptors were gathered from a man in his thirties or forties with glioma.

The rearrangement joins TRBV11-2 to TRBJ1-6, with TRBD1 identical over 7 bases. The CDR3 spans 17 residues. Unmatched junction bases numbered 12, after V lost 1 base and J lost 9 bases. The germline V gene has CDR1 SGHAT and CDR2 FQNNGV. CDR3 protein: CASSLGSTRDSGSPLHF. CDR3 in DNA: TGTGCCAGCAGCTTAGGATCAACGCGGGACAGTGGTTCACCCCTCCACTTT.

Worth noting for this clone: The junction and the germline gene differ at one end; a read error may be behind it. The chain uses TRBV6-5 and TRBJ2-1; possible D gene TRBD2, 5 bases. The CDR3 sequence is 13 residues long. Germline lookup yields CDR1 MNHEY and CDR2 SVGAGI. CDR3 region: CATSTERPKEQFF. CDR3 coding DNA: TGTGCCACCAGTACGGAGCGGCCAAAGGAGCAGTTCTTC.

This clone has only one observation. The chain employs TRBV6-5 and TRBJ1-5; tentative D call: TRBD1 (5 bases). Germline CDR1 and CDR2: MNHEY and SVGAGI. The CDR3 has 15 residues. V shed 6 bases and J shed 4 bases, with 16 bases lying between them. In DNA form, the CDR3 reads TGTGCCAGCAGCCCCGTTACGGGGGAAAATCAGCCCCAGCATTTT. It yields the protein CASSPVTGENQPQHF.

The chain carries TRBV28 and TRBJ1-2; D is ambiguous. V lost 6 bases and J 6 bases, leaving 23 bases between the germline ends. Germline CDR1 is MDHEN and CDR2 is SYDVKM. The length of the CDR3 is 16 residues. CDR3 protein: CASRSFGVYERDGYTF. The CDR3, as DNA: TGTGCCAGCAGGTCATTCGGGGTTTATGAGCGGGATGGCTACACCTTC.

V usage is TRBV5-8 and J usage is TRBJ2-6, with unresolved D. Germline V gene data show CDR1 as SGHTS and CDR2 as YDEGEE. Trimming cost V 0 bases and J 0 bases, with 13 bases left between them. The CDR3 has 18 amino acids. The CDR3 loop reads CASSLGKLGSSGANVLTF. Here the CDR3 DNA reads TGTGCCAGCAGCTTGGGGAAATTGGGTTCCTCTGGGGCCAACGTCCTGACTTTC. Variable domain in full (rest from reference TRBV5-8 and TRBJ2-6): EAGVTQSPTHLIKTRGQQATLRCSPISGHTSVYWYQQALGLGLQFLLWYDEGEERNRGNFPPRFSGRQFPNYSSELNVNALELEDSALYLCASSLGKLGSSGANVLTFGAGSRLTVL.

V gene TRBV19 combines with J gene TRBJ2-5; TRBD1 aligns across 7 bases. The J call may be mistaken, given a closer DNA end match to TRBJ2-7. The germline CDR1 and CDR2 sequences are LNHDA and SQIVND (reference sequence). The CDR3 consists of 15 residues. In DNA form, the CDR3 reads TGTGCCAGTAGTGAGCAGGGACAGAAGAAAGGCGAGCAGTACTTC. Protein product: CASSEQGQKKGEQYF.

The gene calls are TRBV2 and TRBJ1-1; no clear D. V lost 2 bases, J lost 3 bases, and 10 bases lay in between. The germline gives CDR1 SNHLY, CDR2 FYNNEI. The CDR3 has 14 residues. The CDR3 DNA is TGTGCCAGCAGTGAATTAGATTCCGACACTGAAGCTTTCTTT. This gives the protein CASSELDSDTEAFF.

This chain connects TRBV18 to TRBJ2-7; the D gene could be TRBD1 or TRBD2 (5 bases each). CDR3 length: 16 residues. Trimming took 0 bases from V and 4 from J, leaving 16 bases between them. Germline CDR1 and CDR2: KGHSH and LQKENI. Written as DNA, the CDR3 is TGTGCCAGCTCACCACCGTCCGGGGCGGGTGGGTACGAGCAGTACTTC. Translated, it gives CASSPPSGAGGYEQYF.

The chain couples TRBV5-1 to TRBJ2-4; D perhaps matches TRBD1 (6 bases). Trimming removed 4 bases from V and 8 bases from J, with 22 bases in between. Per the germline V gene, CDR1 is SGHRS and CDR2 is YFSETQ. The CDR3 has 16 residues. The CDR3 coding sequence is TGCGCCAGCAGCCCAGGCCTACAGGGTCTAAGGGACATTCAGTACTTC. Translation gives CASSPGLQGLRDIQYF. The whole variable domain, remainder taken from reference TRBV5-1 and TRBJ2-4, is KAGVTQTPRYLIKTRGQQVTLSCSPISGHRSVSWYQQTPGQGLQFLFEYFSETQRNKGNFPGRFSGRQFSNSRSEMNVSTLELGDSALYLCASSPGLQGLRDIQYFGAGTRLSVL.

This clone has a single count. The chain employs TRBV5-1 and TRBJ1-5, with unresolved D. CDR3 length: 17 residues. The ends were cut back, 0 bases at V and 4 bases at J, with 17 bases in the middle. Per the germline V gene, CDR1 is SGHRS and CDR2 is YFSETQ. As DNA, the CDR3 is TGCGCCAGCAGCTTGGATGGGTTTAAAGGAGGTAATCAGCCCCAGCATTTT. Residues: CASSLDGFKGGNQPQHF.

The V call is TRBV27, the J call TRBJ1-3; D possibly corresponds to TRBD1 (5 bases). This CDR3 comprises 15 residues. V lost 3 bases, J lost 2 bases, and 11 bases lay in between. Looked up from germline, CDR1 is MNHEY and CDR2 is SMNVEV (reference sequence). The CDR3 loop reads CASSFAGGAGNTIYF. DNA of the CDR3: TGTGCCAGCAGTTTCGCGGGGGGGGCTGGAAACACCATATATTTT.

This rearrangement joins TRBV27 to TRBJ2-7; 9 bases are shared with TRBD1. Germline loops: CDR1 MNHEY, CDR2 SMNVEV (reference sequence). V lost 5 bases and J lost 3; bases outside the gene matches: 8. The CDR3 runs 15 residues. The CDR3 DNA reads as TGTGCCAGCAGTGGACCGGGACAGGGCAGCTACGAGCAGTACTTC. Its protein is CASSGPGQGSYEQYF.

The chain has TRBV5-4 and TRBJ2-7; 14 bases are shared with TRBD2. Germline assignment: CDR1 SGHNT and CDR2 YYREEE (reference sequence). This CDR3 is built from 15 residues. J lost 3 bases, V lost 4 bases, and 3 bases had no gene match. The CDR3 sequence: CASSVGTSGGYEQYF. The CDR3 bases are TGTGCCAGCAGCGTCGGGACTAGCGGGGGCTACGAGCAGTACTTC.

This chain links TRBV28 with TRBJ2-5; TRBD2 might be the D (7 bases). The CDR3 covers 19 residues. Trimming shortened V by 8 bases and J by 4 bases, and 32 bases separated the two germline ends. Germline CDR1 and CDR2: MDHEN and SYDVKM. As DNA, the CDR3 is TGTGCCAGCCGACTCAGACGGGGGCGGGGGCATGGGTTAGGAGAGACCCAGTACTTC. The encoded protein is CASRLRRGRGHGLGETQYF.

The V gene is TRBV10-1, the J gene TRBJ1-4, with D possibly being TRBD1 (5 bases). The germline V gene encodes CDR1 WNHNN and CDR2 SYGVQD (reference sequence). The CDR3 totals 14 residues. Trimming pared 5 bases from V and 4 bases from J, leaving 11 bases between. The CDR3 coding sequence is TGCGCCAGCAGTCCACTGGGGGATAATGAAAAACTGTTTTTT. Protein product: CASSPLGDNEKLFF.

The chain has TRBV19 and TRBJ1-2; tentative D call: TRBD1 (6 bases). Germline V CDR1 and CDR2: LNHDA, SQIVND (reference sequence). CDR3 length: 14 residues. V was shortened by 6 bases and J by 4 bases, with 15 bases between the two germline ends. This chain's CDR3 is CASRFPGHPYGYTF. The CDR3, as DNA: TGTGCCAGTAGGTTCCCGGGACACCCCTATGGCTACACCTTC.

DNA for the CDR3: TGTGCCAGCAGCCAGGCCCCGGGACAGGGGGTTAGGACTGGGGCCAACGTCCTGACTTTC. Translating gives CASSQAPGQGVRTGANVLTF. The chain is built from TRBV4-2 and TRBJ2-6; 11 bases line up with TRBD1. The CDR3 contains 20 residues. From germline, CDR1 is LGHNA and CDR2 YNFKEQ. J was trimmed by 2 bases and V by 3 bases; bases with no gene match: 12.

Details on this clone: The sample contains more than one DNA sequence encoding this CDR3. The CDR3 spells CASSLDKNTEAFF. The CDR3 DNA reads as TGTGCCAGCAGTTTGGACAAGAACACTGAAGCTTTCTTT. The rearrangement joins TRBV27 to TRBJ1-1, with D possibly matching TRBD1 (5 bases). V shed 3 bases and J shed 1 base, with 6 bases lying between them. The CDR3 spans 13 residues. The germline V gene encodes CDR1 MNHEY and CDR2 SMNVEV (reference sequence).

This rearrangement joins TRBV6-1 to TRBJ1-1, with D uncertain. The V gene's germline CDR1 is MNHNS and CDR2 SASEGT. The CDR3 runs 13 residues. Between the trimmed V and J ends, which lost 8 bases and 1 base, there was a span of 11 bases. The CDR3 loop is CASRPRGNTEAFF. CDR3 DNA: TGTGCCAGCCGCCCTCGGGGGAACACTGAAGCTTTCTTT.

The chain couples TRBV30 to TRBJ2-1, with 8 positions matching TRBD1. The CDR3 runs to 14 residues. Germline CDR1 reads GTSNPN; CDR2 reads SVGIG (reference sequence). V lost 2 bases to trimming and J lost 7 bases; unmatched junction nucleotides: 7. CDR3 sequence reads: CAWSTGQGYNEQFF. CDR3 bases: TGTGCCTGGAGTACAGGACAGGGCTATAATGAGCAGTTCTTC.

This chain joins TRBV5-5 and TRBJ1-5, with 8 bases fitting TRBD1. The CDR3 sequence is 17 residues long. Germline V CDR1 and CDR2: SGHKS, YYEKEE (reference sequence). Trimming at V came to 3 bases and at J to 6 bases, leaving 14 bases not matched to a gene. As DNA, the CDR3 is TGTGCCAGCAGCTATGAGCGGACAGGGAAGTCAGGTCAGCCCCAGCATTTT. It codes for CASSYERTGKSGQPQHF.

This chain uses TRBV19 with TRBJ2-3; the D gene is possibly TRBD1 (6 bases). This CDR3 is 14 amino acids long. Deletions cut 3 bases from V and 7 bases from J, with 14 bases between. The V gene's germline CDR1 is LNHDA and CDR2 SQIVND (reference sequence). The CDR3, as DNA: TGTGCCAGTAGTATCACCGGACAGTACAATACGCAGTATTTT. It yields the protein CASSITGQYNTQYF.

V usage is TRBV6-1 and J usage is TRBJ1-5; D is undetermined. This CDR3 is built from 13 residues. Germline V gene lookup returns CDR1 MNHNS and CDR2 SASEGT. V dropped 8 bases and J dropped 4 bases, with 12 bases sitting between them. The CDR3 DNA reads TGTGCCAGCGGGAACACGTATAATCAGCCCCAGCATTTT. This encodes CASGNTYNQPQHF.

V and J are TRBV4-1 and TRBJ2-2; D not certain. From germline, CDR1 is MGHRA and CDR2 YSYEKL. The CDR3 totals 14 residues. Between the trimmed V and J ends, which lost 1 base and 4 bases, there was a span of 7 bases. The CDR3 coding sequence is TGCGCCAGCAGCCAAGGGCGATCCACCGGGGAGCTGTTTTTT. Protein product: CASSQGRSTGELFF.

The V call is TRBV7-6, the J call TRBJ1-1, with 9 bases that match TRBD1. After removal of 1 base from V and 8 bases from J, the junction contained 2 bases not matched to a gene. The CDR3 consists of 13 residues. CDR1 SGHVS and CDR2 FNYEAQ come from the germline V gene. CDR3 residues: CASSLGQGGEAFF. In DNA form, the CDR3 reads TGTGCCAGCAGCTTAGGACAGGGGGGAGAAGCTTTCTTT.

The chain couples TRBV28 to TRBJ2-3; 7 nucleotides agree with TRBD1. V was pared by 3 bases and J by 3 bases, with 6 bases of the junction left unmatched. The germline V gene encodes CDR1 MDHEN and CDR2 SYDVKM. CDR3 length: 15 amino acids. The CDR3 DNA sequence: TGTGCCAGCAGTTTTGATCAGGGGGAAACAGATACGCAGTATTTT. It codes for CASSFDQGETDTQYF.